The rows below give T cell receptor beta chains drawn from one sample of a study of metastatic and nonmetastatic thyroid tumors. TCRdb re-analyzed the PCR reads through MiXCR. This table has around 18,000 clones, around 26% appearing once. Material: tumor tissue. These receptors all stem from a female donor with papillary thyroid cancer or a benign thyroid nodule (not recorded which). Some clones in this sample may be carry-over from other donors' samples. Each CDR3 is given with its conserved first and last residue. The order of the fields is J gene, V gene, D gene, clone size, CDR3 DNA, CDR3 protein. The D gene is left open where the match is weak. Not all rows give a size; the values are once, few, many and, for expanded clones, a class.

>TRBJ1-5|TRBV20-1|.|.
TGCAGTGCTCACCCCCGGGGTAGTAGTCAGCCCCAGCATTTT
CSAHPRGSSQPQHF
>TRBJ2-2|TRBV6-1|.|few
TGTGCCAACCTCTTAAGGGCGACCGGGGAGCTGTTTTTT
CANLLRATGELFF
>TRBJ2-7|TRBV6-2/TRBV6-3|TRBD2|.
TGTGCCAGCAGACAGATTTCTAGCGGGAGTTCCTACGAGCAGTACTTC
CASRQISSGSSYEQYF
>TRBJ2-1|TRBV28|TRBD1|few
TGTGCCAGCAGTTTAAGGTCCCAGGGGGCTAATGAGCAGTTCTTC
CASSLRSQGANEQFF
>TRBJ1-2|TRBV6-2/TRBV6-3|.|medium-sized
TGTGCCAGCAGCCACGAAAGAGCTCGGGGTGGCTACACCTTC
CASSHERARGGYTF
>TRBJ2-1|TRBV5-1|TRBD1|.
TGCGCCAGCAGCCTGGGACAGGGCGATGAGCAGTTCTTC
CASSLGQGDEQFF
>TRBJ2-3|TRBV6-1|TRBD1|few
TGTGCCAGCAGCCGGGACAGGCTGGTAGATACGCAGTATTTT
CASSRDRLVDTQYF
>TRBJ1-6|TRBV20-1|.|many
TGCAGTGCTAGAGAGGACAGTCTATATAATTCACCCCTCCACTTT
CSAREDSLYNSPLHF
>TRBJ2-7|TRBV27|.|few
TGTGCCAGTAAGTTGCGGGGAGCCTACGAGCAGTACTTC
CASKLRGAYEQYF
>TRBJ2-3|TRBV27|.|medium-sized
TGTGCCAGCAGTTTATCCCGCCCCGATACGCAGTATTTT
CASSLSRPDTQYF
>TRBJ1-4|TRBV7-2|.|.
TGTGCCAGCAGCTTAGCTGGGGGCTGGGGAGTTGAAAAACTGTTTTTT
CASSLAGGWGVEKLFF
>TRBJ2-7|TRBV6-2/TRBV6-3|TRBD1|.
TGCGCCAGCAGTACGAGACAGGGTACCACCTACGAGCAGTACTTC
CASSTRQGTTYEQYF
>TRBJ1-1|TRBV19|.|few
TGTGCCAGTAGTACCCCACAGGGAAAGAACACTGAAGCTTTCTTT
CASSTPQGKNTEAFF
>TRBJ1-5|TRBV19|.|.
TGTGCCAGTAGTATAGGCTGGAACCGGGACTACAATCAGCCCCAGCATTTT
CASSIGWNRDYNQPQHF
>TRBJ2-1|TRBV11-2|.|.
TGTGCCAGCAGCCTTGGGCGCAACAATGAGCAGTTCTTC
CASSLGRNNEQFF
>TRBJ2-7|TRBV2|.|.
TGTGCCAGCAGTGAAGACGGGAGCTTAGACGAGCAGTACTTC
CASSEDGSLDEQYF
>TRBJ1-5|TRBV15|.|.
TGTGCCACCAGCAGAGGCAGAAACTATCAGCCCCAGCATTTT
CATSRGRNYQPQHF
>TRBJ2-3|TRBV7-6|.|.
TGTGCCAGCACCACATACGCGGGTGACCCCACAGATACGCAGTATTTT
CASTTYAGDPTDTQYF
>TRBJ2-7|TRBV20-1|.|.
TGCAGTGCCAGGAGAGAAGCCTACGAGCAGTACTTC
CSARREAYEQYF
>TRBJ2-3|TRBV6-4|TRBD2|.
TGTGCCAGCAGTGCAGCGGGGGCCACAGATACGCAGTATTTT
CASSAAGATDTQYF
>TRBJ1-2|TRBV7-9|.|many
TGTGCCAGCAGCTTCACAGACTCTAACTATGGCTACACCTTC
CASSFTDSNYGYTF
>TRBJ2-5|TRBV20-1|TRBD2|few
TGCAGTGCTAGAACGTCTAGCGGGGGGGATCAAGAGACCCAGTACTTC
CSARTSSGGDQETQYF
>TRBJ2-3|TRBV15|TRBD2|.
TGTGCCACCAGTTTAGCGGGGGGGAGCACAGATACGCAGTATTTT
CATSLAGGSTDTQYF
>TRBJ1-3|TRBV7-6|.|.
TGTGCCAGCAGCAGAACGATCTCTGGAAACACCATATATTTT
CASSRTISGNTIYF
>TRBJ2-7|TRBV5-1|.|medium-sized
TGCGCCAGCAGCGATTCCCATTCCCTATCCGAGCAGTACTTC
CASSDSHSLSEQYF
>TRBJ1-2|TRBV3-1|TRBD1|once
TGTGCCAGCAGTATACAGGACAGGGCCTATGGCTACACCTTC
CASSIQDRAYGYTF
>TRBJ1-2|TRBV20-1|.|hyperexpanded
TGCAGTGCTAGAGATTCGTTTTTTCGGCTGGTGGGCGGGGGAGATCTCTATGGCTACACCTTC
CSARDSFFRLVGGGDLYGYTF
>TRBJ2-5|TRBV7-6|TRBD1|.
TGTGCCAGCAGCTATGGACAGGGCCAAGAGACCCAGTACTTC
CASSYGQGQETQYF
>TRBJ2-3|TRBV11-2|TRBD2|.
TGTGCCAGCAGTCGGACCGGGACTAGTTCCAGTAGCACAGATACGCAGTATTTT
CASSRTGTSSSSTDTQYF
>TRBJ2-1|TRBV12-3/TRBV12-4|TRBD2|few
TGTGCCAGCAGTTTTTCGGGAGGCAATGAGCAGTTCTTC
CASSFSGGNEQFF
>TRBJ2-1|TRBV12-3/TRBV12-4|.|many
TGTGCCAGCAGTTTAGCGGGACGGGTATACAATGAGCAGTTCTTC
CASSLAGRVYNEQFF
>TRBJ1-1|TRBV2|.|.
TGTGCCAGCAGTGAATATGGCTCGGGGTTAGCTTTCTTT
CASSEYGSGLAFF
>TRBJ2-7|TRBV5-6|.|many
TGTGCCAGCAGCTTGTCCGGCGCCGCCTACGAGCAGTACTTC
CASSLSGAAYEQYF
>TRBJ1-1|TRBV3-1|TRBD1|many
TGTGCCAGCAGCCAAGCCGGACAGGAGCCCGCGGAAGGGAACACTGAAGCTTTCTTT
CASSQAGQEPAEGNTEAFF
>TRBJ1-6|TRBV28|TRBD1|few
TGTGCCAGCAGTTTAGGACAGGTCTATAATTCACCCCTCCACTTT
CASSLGQVYNSPLHF
>TRBJ2-2|TRBV9|.|many
TGTGCCAGCAGTGGACAGACGAACACCGGGGAGCTGTTTTTT
CASSGQTNTGELFF
>TRBJ2-5|TRBV7-7|.|many
TGTGCTAGCAGCTTAGAGGGCCCAGGGATTTCCAGGATAGGGCAAGAGACCCAGTACTTC
CASSLEGPGISRIGQETQYF
>TRBJ2-7|TRBV3-1|TRBD2|.
TGTGCCAGCAGCTTCACCGGGGGGGCCCCCTCCTACGAGCAGTACTTC
CASSFTGGAPSYEQYF
>TRBJ1-6|TRBV28|.|.
TGTGCCAGCAGTTTTTTGGCGCGCCTAGGCGTCCACTTT
CASSFLARLGVHF
>TRBJ1-1|TRBV7-6|.|many
TGTGCCAGCAGCTTAGCGGCGAGACAGATCGCCAGTGGGGCTTTCTTT
CASSLAARQIASGAFF
>TRBJ2-7|TRBV28|TRBD2|few
TGTGCCAGCAGCTCGGGACTAGCGGGGTTCTACGAGCAGTACTTC
CASSSGLAGFYEQYF
>TRBJ2-7|TRBV20-1|.|large
TGCAGTGCCCCAAGGGACCGCCATGAGCAGTACTTC
CSAPRDRHEQYF
>TRBJ1-2|TRBV24-1|.|.
TGTGCCACCAGTGAGCACAAAACAGGGAACTATGGCTACACCTTC
CATSEHKTGNYGYTF
>TRBJ1-2|TRBV28|.|few
TGTGCCAGCAGTGCCCCGTGGGGCTACACCTTC
CASSAPWGYTF
>TRBJ1-1|TRBV6-2/TRBV6-3|.|medium-sized
TGTGCCAGCAGTTCCACTGAAGCTTTCTTT
CASSSTEAFF
>TRBJ2-7|TRBV27|TRBD1|.
TGTGCCAGCAGTGTAGAACAGGGGGTAAGCGAGCAGTACTTC
CASSVEQGVSEQYF
>TRBJ2-7|TRBV7-3|TRBD2|once
TGTGCCAGCAGCTCCGGGACTATTAATGACGAGCAGTACTTC
CASSSGTINDEQYF
>TRBJ2-7|TRBV3-1|.|.
TGTGCCAGCAGCCAAGTGGAGAGGAGCCACGAGCAGTACTTC
CASSQVERSHEQYF
>TRBJ2-2|TRBV20-1|.|many
TGCAGTGCTAGAGATAGTACAGACCGAGAAGGGGAGCTGTTTTTT
CSARDSTDREGELFF
>TRBJ2-7|TRBV6-1|.|few
TGTGCCAGCAGTGAATTTGTGGGGGGCTCCTACGAGCAGTACTTC
CASSEFVGGSYEQYF
>TRBJ2-1|TRBV7-2|.|.
TGTGCCAGCAGCTTAGCTCGGCAGCTCAATGAGCAGTTCTTC
CASSLARQLNEQFF
>TRBJ1-2|TRBV11-3|.|.
TGTGCCAGCAGCTCCCAAAATGTAGGAGCCCGCTATGGCTACACCTTC
CASSSQNVGARYGYTF